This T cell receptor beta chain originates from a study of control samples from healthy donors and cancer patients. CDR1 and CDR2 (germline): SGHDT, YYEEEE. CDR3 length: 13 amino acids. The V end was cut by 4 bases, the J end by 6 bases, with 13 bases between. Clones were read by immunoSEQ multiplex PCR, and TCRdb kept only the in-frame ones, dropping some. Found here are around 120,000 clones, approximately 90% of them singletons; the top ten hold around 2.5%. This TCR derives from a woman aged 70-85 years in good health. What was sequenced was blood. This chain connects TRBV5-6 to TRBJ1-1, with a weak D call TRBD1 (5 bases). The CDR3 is CASSPQPGPEAFF. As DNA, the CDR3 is TGTGCCAGCAGCCCCCAACCAGGGCCTGAAGCTTTCTTT.